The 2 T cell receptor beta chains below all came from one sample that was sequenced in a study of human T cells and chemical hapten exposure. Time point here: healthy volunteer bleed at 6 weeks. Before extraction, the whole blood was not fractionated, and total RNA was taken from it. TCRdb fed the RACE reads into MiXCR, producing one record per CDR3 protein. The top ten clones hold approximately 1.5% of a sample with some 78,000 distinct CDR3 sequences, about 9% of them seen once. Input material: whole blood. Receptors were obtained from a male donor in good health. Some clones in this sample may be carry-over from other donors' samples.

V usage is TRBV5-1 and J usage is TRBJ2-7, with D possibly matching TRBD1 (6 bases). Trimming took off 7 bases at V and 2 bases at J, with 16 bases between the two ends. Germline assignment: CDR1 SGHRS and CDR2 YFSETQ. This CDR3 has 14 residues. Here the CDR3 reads CASGPGTTPYEQYF. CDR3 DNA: TGCGCCAGCGGACCCGGGACAACACCCTACGAGCAGTACTTC.

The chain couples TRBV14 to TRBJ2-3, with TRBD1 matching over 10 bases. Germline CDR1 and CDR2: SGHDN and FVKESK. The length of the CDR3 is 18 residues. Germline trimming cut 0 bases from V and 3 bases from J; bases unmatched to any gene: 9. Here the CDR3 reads CASSQDLPGQGWTDTQYF. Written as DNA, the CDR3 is TGTGCCAGCAGCCAAGATCTCCCGGGACAGGGGTGGACAGATACGCAGTATTTT.